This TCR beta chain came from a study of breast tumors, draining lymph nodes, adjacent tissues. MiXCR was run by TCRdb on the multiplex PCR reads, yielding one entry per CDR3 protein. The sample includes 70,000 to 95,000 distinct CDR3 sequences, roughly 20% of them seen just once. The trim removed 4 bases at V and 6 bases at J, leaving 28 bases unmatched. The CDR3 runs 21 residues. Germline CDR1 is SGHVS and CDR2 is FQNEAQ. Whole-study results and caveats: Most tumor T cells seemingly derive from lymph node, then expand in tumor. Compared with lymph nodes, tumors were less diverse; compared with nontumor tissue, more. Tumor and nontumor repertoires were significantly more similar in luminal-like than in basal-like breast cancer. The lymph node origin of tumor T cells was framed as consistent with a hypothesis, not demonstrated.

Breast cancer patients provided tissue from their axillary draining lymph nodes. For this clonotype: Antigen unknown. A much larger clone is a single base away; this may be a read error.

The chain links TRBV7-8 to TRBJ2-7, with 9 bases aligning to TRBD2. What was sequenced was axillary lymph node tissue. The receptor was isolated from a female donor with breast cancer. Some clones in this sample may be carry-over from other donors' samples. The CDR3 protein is CASSSTVSRQGFSGRTCEQYF. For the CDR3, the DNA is TGTGCCAGCAGCTCCACAGTCTCTAGGCAGGGGTTTAGCGGGAGAACCTGCGAGCAGTACTTC.